This TCR beta chain was captured by sequencing in a study of blood T cell repertoires in COVID-19. For the study at large: The cDNA or gDNA used as material had been derived from T cells, B-cell-depleted T cells, or PBMCs.

V was pared by 2 bases and J by 0 bases, with 0 bases of the junction left unmatched. This CDR3 region has 14 residues. Germline lookup yields CDR1 SGHKS and CDR2 YYEKEE (reference sequence). Source study methods: Quantification of nucleated cells was approximated via reference gene primer amplification. The method was immunoSEQ multiplex PCR; TCRdb's version includes in-frame clones alone and lacks a portion of them. V, J and clone size were drawn from that table, and D and trimming were deduced from the DNA. Of more than 150,000 clones listed, around nine tenths are singletons. Sequencing used peripheral blood. The clonotype comes from a woman between 18 and 29 years old who had recovered from COVID-19. The J gene is TRBJ2-3, the V gene TRBV5-5; 7 nucleotides match TRBD2. CDR3 DNA sequence: TGTGCCAGCAGCTTAGCGGGAAGCACAGATACGCAGTATTTT. This codes for CASSLAGSTDTQYF.